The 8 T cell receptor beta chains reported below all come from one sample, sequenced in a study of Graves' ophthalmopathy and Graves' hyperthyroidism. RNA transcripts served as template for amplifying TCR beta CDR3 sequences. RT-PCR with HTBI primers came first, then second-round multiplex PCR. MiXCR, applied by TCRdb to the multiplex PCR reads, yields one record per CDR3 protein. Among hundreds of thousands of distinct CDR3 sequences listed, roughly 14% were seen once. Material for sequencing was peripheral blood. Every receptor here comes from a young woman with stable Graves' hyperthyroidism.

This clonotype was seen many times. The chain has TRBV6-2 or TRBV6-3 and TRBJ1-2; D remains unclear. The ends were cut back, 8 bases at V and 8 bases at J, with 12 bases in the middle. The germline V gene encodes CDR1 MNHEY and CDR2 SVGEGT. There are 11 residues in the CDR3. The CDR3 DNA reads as TGTGCCAGCCAGGAGTCGGCCGGCTACACCTTC. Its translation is CASQESAGYTF.

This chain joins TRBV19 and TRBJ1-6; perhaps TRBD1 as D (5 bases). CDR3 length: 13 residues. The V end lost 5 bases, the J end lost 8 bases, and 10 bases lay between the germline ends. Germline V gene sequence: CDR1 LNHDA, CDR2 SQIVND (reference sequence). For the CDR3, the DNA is TGTGCCAGTAGTTCTATAGGGGATTCACCCCTCCACTTT. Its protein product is CASSSIGDSPLHF. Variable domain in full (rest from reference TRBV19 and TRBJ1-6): DGGITQSPKYLFRKEGQNVTLSCEQNLNHDAMYWYRQDPGQGLRLIYYSQIVNDFQKGDIAEGYSVSREKKESFPLTVTSAQKNPTAFYLCASSSIGDSPLHFGNGTRLTVT.

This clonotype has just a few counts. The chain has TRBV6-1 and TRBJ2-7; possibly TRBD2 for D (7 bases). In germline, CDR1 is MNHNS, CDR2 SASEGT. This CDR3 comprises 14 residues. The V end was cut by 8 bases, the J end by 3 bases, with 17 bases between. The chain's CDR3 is CASPLGGDHYEQYF. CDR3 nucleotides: TGTGCCAGCCCCCTAGGGGGGGACCACTACGAGCAGTACTTC.

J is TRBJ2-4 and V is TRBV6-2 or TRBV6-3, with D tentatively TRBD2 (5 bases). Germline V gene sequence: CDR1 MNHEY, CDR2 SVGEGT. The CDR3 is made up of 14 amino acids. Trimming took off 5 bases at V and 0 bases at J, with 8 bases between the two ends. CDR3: CASSPGRAKNIQYF. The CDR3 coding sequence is TGTGCCAGCAGTCCGGGAAGAGCCAAAAACATTCAGTACTTC.

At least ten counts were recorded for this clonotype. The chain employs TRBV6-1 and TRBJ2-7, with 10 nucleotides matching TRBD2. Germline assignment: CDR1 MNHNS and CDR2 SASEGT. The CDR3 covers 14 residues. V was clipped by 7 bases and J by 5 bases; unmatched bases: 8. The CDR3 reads CASIRSGTSDEQYF. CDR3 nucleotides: TGTGCCAGCATAAGGTCCGGGACTAGCGACGAGCAGTACTTC.

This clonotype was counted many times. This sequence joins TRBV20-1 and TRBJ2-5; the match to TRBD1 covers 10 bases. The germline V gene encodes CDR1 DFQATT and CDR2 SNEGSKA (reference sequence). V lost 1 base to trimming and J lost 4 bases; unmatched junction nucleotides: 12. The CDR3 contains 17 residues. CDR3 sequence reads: CSARVPTTGGRRETQYF. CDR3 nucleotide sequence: TGCAGTGCTAGAGTCCCTACGACAGGGGGCCGACGAGAGACCCAGTACTTC.

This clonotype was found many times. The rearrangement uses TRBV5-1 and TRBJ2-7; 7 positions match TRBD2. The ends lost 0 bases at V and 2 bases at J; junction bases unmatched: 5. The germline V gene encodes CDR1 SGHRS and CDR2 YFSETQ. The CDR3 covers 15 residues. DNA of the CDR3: TGCGCCAGCAGCTTGGAGCGGGGCCCCACCTACGAGCAGTACTTC. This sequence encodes CASSLERGPTYEQYF.

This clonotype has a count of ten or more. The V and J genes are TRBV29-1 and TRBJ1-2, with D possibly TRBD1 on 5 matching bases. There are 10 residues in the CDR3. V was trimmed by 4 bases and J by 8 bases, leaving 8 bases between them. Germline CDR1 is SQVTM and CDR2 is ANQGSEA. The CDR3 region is CSVGGRGYTF. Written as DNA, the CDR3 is TGCAGCGTTGGGGGCAGAGGCTACACCTTC.